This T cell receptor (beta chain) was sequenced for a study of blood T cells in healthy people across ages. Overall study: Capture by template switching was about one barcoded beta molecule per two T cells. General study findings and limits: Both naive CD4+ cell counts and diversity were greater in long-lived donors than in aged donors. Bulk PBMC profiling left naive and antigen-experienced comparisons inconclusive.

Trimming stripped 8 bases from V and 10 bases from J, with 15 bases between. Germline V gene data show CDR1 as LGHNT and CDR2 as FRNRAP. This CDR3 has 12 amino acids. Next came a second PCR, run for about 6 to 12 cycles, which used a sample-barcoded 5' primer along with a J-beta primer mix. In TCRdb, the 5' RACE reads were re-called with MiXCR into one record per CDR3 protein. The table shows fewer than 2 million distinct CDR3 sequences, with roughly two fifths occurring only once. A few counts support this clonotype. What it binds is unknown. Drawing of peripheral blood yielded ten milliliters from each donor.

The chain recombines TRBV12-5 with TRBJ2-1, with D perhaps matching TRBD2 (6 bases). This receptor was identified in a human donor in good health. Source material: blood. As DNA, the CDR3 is TGTGCTAGTATTTACGGAGGAGGGGAGCAGTTCTTC. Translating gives CASIYGGGEQFF.